One T cell receptor beta chain is described in this entry. CDR1 and CDR2 (germline): KGHDR, SFDVKD. V shed 4 bases and J shed 8 bases, with 15 bases lying between them. The CDR3 covers 14 residues. Using RNA transcripts as the source, TCR beta CDR3 regions were amplified. A first-round RT-PCR of the TCR CDR3 used the HTBI primer set. TCRdb processed the multiplex PCR reads anew with MiXCR; each CDR3 protein has one entry. The data contain approximately 330,000 distinct CDR3 sequences, roughly 13% of them singletons. The data belong to a study of T cells in Graves' hyperthyroidism and ophthalmopathy. Study context: Upon initial diagnosis and before any treatment, peripheral blood was collected.

The specimen sequenced was blood. The TCR sequence derives from a woman in her forties with Graves' ophthalmopathy. The chain joins TRBV24-1 to TRBJ2-3, with a weak D call TRBD1 (5 bases). The CDR3 is CATSDGRAGGTQYF. In nucleotides, the CDR3 is TGTGCCACCAGTGACGGCAGGGCTGGTGGTACGCAGTATTTT.